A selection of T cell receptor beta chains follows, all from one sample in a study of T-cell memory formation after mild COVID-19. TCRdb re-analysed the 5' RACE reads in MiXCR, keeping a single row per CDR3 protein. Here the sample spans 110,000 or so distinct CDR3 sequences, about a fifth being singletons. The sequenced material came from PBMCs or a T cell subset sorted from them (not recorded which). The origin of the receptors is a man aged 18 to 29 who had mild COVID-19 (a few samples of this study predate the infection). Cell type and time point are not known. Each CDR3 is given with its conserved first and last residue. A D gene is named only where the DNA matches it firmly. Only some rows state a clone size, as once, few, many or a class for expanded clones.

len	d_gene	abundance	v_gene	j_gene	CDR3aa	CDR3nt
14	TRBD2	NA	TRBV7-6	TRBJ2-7	CASSYQTSGHEQYF	TGTGCCAGCAGCTACCAGACTAGCGGGCACGAGCAGTACTTC
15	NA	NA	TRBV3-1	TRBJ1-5	CASSHPVGSNQPQHF	TGTGCCAGCAGCCACCCGGTGGGTTCCAATCAGCCCCAGCATTTT
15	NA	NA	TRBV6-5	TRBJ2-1	CASSYRQGGNNEQFF	TGTGCCAGCAGTTACCGGCAGGGGGGTAACAATGAGCAGTTCTTC
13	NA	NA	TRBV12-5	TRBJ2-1	CASGPAGFNEQFF	TGTGCTAGTGGTCCCGCCGGGTTCAATGAGCAGTTCTTC
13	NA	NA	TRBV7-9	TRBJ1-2	CASSLARREGYTF	TGTGCCAGCAGCTTAGCGAGGCGCGAGGGCTACACCTTC
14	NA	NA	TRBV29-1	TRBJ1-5	CSVGRIYSNQPQHF	TGCAGCGTTGGCCGAATTTATAGCAATCAGCCCCAGCATTTT
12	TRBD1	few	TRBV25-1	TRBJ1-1	CASKGARTEAFF	TGTGCCAGCAAGGGGGCACGCACTGAAGCTTTCTTT
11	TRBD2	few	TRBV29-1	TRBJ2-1	CSAVGGNEQFF	TGCAGCGCCGTCGGGGGGAATGAGCAGTTCTTC
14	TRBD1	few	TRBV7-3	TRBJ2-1	CASSLGDSNNEQFF	TGTGCCAGCAGCTTAGGGGACAGTAACAATGAGCAGTTCTTC
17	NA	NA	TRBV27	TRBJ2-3	CASSFPPSGRNTDTQYF	TGTGCCAGCAGTTTCCCCCCCAGCGGTCGAAACACAGATACGCAGTATTTT
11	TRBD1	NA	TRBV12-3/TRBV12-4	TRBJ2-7	CASSIPGQVRF	TGTGCCAGCAGTATACCCGGACAGGTTAGGTTC
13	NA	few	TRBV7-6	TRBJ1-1	CASSPAVGTEAFF	TGTGCCAGCAGCCCAGCGGTGGGGACTGAAGCTTTCTTT
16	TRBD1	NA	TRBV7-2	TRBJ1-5	CASSLGATGLPQPQHF	TGTGCCAGCAGCTTAGGAGCGACAGGGTTGCCTCAGCCCCAGCATTTT
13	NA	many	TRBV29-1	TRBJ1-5	CSVEVRENQPQHF	TGCAGCGTTGAGGTCAGGGAGAACCAGCCCCAGCATTTT
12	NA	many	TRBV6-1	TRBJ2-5	CASSELVETQYF	TGTGCCAGCAGTGAACTGGTAGAGACCCAGTACTTC
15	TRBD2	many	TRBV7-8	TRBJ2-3	CASSLGLALWDTQYF	TGTGCCAGCAGCCTGGGACTAGCGCTATGGGATACGCAGTATTTT